This TCR beta chain came from a study of identical twins. The CDR3 runs 11 residues. Germline loops: CDR1 MNHNS, CDR2 SASEGT. The V end lost 8 bases, the J end lost 7 bases, and 11 bases lay between the germline ends. In TCRdb, the 5' RACE reads were re-called with MiXCR into one record per CDR3 protein. Of some 1,700,000 distinct CDR3 sequences listed, around 33% are singletons. The TCR was taken from a newborn girl in good health. This chain joins TRBV6-1 and TRBJ2-5, with D unresolved. Material for sequencing was cord blood. DNA for the CDR3: TGTGCCAGCTCGAATCGGGCGACCCAGTACTTC. It is translated as CASSNRATQYF.